This T cell receptor beta chain was captured in a study of blood T cell repertoires in COVID-19. Study as a whole: Whether acute or convalescent, the COVID-19 samples came from the United States, Italy and Spain. Sample material is recorded as cDNA or gDNA derived from T cells, B-cell-depleted T cells, or PBMCs.

As originally analysed: Amplification with reference gene primers provided the estimates of nucleated cell counts. Assay: immunoSEQ multiplex PCR; the TCRdb copy retains only in-frame clones and omits some. Clone size and V and J calls were adopted from that table, with D and trimming inferred from the DNA. Seen here are about 160,000 clones, around 82% observed once, and the top ten hold roughly 6.4%. The Seattle site enrolled patients during active infection and followed them longitudinally. The CDR3 has 13 residues. The germline V gene has CDR1 LGHNT and CDR2 FRNRAP. The V gene end was trimmed by 1 base and the J gene end by 10 bases; junction bases not matched to a gene: 3.

The origin of this receptor is a woman in her 40s with COVID-19, enrolled during active disease. J is TRBJ2-1 and V is TRBV12-5; 8 positions match TRBD1. Sequences were obtained from peripheral blood. The DNA for the CDR3 is TGTGCTAGTGGTTTGGGGAGGACAGGGGAGCAGTTCTTC. Its protein product is CASGLGRTGEQFF.